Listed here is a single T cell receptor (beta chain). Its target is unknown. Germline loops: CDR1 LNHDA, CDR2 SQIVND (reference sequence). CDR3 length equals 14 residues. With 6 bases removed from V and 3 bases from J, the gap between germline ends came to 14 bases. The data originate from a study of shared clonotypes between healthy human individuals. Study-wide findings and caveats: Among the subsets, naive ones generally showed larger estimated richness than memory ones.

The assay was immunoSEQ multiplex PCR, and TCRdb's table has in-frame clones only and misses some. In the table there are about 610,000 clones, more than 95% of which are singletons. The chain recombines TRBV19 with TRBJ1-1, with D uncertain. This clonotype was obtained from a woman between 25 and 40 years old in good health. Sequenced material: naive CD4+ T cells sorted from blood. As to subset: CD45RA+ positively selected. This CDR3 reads CASRKGGLHTEAFF. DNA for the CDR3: TGTGCCAGTAGAAAGGGAGGTCTGCACACTGAAGCTTTCTTT.